A single sample is the source of the 10 T cell receptor beta chains below, sequenced in a study of blood T cell repertoires in COVID-19. Measured with immunoSEQ multiplex PCR; TCRdb has only the in-frame clones, and not every one. The repertoire includes about 120,000 clones, approximately 90% of them detected once, and approximately 4.2% sits in the top ten. Sequences were obtained from peripheral blood. These receptors were obtained from a woman aged 45-60 years with acute or convalescent COVID-19.

The chain combines TRBV2 with TRBJ2-7; 9 nucleotides align to TRBD2. The CDR3 spans 16 residues. V dropped 6 bases and J dropped 3; count of bases not matched to a gene: 12. Per germline, CDR1 SNHLY and CDR2 FYNNEI. Written as DNA, the CDR3 is TGTGCCAGCAGCGCAATGGGCGCGGGAGGGCTCTACGAGCAGTACTTC. This gives the protein CASSAMGAGGLYEQYF.

The chain has TRBV7-3 and TRBJ1-1, with D unclear. CDR1 is SGHTA, CDR2 FQGTGA, per germline. Trimming took off 2 bases at V and 0 bases at J, with 7 bases between the two ends. This CDR3 is built from 14 residues. CDR3 sequence: CASSLGSMNTEAFF. CDR3 DNA: TGTGCCAGCAGCTTAGGGAGTATGAACACTGAAGCTTTCTTT.

J is TRBJ1-1 and V is TRBV29-1, with 7 bases aligning to TRBD1. After removal of 6 bases from V and 2 bases from J, the junction contained 12 bases not matched to a gene. This CDR3 is built from 15 residues. From germline, CDR1 is SQVTM and CDR2 ANQGSEA. In nucleotides, the CDR3 is TGCAGCGTCCCCTGGGCCAGGGGGAAAAACACTGAAGCTTTCTTT. Protein product: CSVPWARGKNTEAFF.

J is TRBJ1-1 and V is TRBV3-1 (or the pseudogene TRBV3-2); possible D gene TRBD1, 6 bases. CDR3 length equals 16 residues. CDR1 is LGHDT, CDR2 YNNKEL, per germline (reference sequence). Trimming removed 4 bases at V and 0 bases at J, with 15 bases between. DNA for the CDR3: TGTGCCAGCAGCCGCCCCCCGGGACAAATGAACACTGAAGCTTTCTTT. Translation gives CASSRPPGQMNTEAFF.

The CDR3 DNA sequence: TGTGCCTCTCGGAGGTTCTCTGGAAACACCATATATTTT. It is translated as CASRRFSGNTIYF. The rearrangement links TRBV7-9 to TRBJ1-3; D remains unclear. Germline V gene lookup returns CDR1 SEHNR and CDR2 FQNEAQ (reference sequence). This CDR3 has 13 residues. V was pared by 11 bases and J by 0 bases, with 11 bases between.

The CDR3 is CASRPRLLEQPQHF. CDR3 nucleotides: TGTGCCAGCAGACCCCGCCTGTTAGAGCAGCCCCAGCATTTT. J is TRBJ1-5 and V is TRBV28; D is uncertain. There are 14 residues in the CDR3. Germline values: CDR1 MDHEN, CDR2 SYDVKM. Between the trimmed V and J ends, which lost 6 bases and 7 bases, there was a span of 16 bases.

The gene calls are TRBV19 and TRBJ1-1; D gene uncertain. Trimming left V 3 bases short and J 1 base short, with 9 bases between. The germline CDR1 and CDR2 sequences are LNHDA and SQIVND (reference sequence). The CDR3 runs to 14 residues. The CDR3 DNA sequence: TGTGCCAGTAGTATTGGCGGGCAGAACACTGAAGCTTTCTTT. It encodes CASSIGGQNTEAFF.

In nucleotides, the CDR3 is TGTGCCAGCAGTTTAGAGAGCGGGAGGGTGGCAGATACGCAGTATTTT. Translation: CASSLESGRVADTQYF. V and J are TRBV27 and TRBJ2-3; 10 bases agree with TRBD2. Germline lookup yields CDR1 MNHEY and CDR2 SMNVEV (reference sequence). The CDR3 length is 16 residues. V dropped 2 bases and J dropped 4; count of bases not matched to a gene: 6.

The genes are TRBV30 and TRBJ2-5; D possibly corresponds to TRBD1 (5 bases). This CDR3 region has 11 residues. The germline V gene encodes CDR1 GTSNPN and CDR2 SVGIG (reference sequence). V lost 8 bases to trimming and J lost 2 bases, with 9 bases between them. The CDR3: CALDRQETQYF. CDR3 sequence (DNA): TGTGCCCTCGACAGACAAGAGACCCAGTACTTC. Drawing the rest from reference TRBV30 and TRBJ2-5, the complete variable domain is SQTIHQWPATLVQPVGSPLSLECTVEGTSNPNLYWYRQAAGRGLQLLFYSVGIGQISSEVPQNLSASRPQDRQFILSSKKLLLSDSGFYLCALDRQETQYFGPGTRLLVL.

This chain uses TRBV12-3 or TRBV12-4 with TRBJ1-6; the match to TRBD1 covers 7 bases. The CDR3 spans 13 residues. V shed 5 bases and J 13 bases; nucleotides not matched to a gene: 8. This CDR3 is CASSPRQGVPLHF. Written as DNA, the CDR3 is TGTGCCAGCAGTCCCCGACAGGGAGTTCCCCTCCACTTT.